The T cell receptor beta chain described here comes from a study of T-cell reconstitution after alpha-beta-depleted transplantation in children. Construction of the TCRbeta library involved unique molecular identifiers. MiXCR was run by TCRdb on the PCR reads, yielding one entry per CDR3 protein. Here the sample spans nearly 400,000 distinct CDR3 sequences, around 20% being singletons. The length of the CDR3 is 15 residues. The germline CDR1 and CDR2 sequences are DFQATT and SNEGSKA (reference sequence). V dropped 3 bases and J dropped 10; count of bases not matched to a gene: 11. A few counts support this clonotype.

The source material was PBMCs from the stem cell graft donor, sampled from the stem cell graft. The chain uses TRBV20-1 and TRBJ2-1; 11 bases fit TRBD2. This receptor was identified in a human donor who donated a stem cell graft to a child with acute myeloid leukemia. CDR3 loop: CSASAFSGRDREQFF. In nucleotides, the CDR3 is TGCAGTGCTAGCGCGTTTAGCGGGAGGGATAGAGAGCAGTTCTTC.